This T cell receptor (beta chain) was documented in a study of blood T cell repertoires in COVID-19. Method: immunoSEQ multiplex PCR; TCRdb's copy keeps in-frame clones and lacks some. The table lists about 120,000 clones, 81% of them singletons. V was shortened by 1 base and J by 2 bases, with 8 bases between the two germline ends. The CDR3 has 14 amino acids. In germline, CDR1 is SEHNR, CDR2 FQNEAQ (reference sequence). The sequencing input was peripheral blood. The sequence came from a man aged 25-45 years with COVID-19, enrolled during active disease. This chain links TRBV7-9 with TRBJ2-5, with D possibly matching TRBD1 (6 bases). This CDR3 is CASSLGQAQETQYF. CDR3 nucleotide sequence: TGTGCCAGCAGCTTAGGACAGGCTCAAGAGACCCAGTACTTC.